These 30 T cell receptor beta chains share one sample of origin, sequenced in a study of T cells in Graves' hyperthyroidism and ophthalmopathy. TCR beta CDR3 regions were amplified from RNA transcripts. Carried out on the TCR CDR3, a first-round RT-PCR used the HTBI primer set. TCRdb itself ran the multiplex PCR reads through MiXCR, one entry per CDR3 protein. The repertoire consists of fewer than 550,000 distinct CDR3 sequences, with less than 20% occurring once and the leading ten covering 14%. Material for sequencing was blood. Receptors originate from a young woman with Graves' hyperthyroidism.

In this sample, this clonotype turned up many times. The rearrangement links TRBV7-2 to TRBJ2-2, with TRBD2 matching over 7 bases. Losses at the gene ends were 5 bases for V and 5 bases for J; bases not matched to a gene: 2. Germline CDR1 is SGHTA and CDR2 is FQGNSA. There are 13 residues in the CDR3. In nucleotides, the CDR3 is TGTGCCAGCAGCGCGCGGGGGACCGGGGAGCTGTTTTTT. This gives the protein CASSARGTGELFF.

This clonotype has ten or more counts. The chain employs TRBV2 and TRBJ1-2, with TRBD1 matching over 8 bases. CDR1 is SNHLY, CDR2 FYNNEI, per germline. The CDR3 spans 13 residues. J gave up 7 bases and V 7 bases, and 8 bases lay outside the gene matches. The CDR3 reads CASKATGEGGYTF. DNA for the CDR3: TGTGCCAGCAAGGCGACAGGGGAAGGTGGCTACACCTTC.

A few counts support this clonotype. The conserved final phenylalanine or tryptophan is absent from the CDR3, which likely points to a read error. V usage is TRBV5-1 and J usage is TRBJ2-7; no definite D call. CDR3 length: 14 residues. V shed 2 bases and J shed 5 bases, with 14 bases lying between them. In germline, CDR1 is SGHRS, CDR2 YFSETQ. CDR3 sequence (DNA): TGCGCCAGCAGCTTCGGAGCTAGACTGAACGAGCAGTACCTC. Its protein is CASSFGARLNEQYL.

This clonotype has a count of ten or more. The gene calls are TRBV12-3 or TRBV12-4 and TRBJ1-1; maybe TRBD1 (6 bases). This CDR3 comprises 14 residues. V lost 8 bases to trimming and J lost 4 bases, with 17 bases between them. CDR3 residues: CASLFAGRGTEAFF. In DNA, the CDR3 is TGTGCCAGCCTTTTTGCTGGCAGGGGCACTGAAGCTTTCTTT.

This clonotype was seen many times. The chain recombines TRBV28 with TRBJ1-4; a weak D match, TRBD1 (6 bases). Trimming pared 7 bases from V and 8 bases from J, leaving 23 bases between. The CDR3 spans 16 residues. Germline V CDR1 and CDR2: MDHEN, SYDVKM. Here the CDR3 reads CASTPLPGEDSEKLFF. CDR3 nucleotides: TGTGCCAGCACCCCATTACCCGGGGAGGACAGCGAAAAACTGTTTTTT.

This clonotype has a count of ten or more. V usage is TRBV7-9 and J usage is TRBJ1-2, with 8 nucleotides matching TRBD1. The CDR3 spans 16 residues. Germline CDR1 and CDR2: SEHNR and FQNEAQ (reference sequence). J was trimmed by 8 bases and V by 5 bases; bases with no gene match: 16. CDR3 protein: CASSHSLGQAGNGYTF. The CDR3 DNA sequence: TGTGCCAGCAGCCACTCCTTGGGACAGGCTGGCAACGGCTACACCTTC.

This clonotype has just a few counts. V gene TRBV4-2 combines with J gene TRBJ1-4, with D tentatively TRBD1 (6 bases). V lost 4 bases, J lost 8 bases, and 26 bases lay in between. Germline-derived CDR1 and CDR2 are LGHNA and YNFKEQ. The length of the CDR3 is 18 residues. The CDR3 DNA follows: TGTGCCAGCAGCCCGGGAGAAGGTATCGGGGGCTGGGGGGAAAAACTGTTTTTT. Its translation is CASSPGEGIGGWGEKLFF.

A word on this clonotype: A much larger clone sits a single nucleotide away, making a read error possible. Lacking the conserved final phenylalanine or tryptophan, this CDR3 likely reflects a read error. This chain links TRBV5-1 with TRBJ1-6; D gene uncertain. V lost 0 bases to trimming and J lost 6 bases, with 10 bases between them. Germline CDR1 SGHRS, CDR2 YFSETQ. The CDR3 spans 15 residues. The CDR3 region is CASSLDGRTNSPLHS. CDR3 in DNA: TGCGCCAGCAGCTTGGACGGCAGGACTAATTCACCCCTCCACTCT.

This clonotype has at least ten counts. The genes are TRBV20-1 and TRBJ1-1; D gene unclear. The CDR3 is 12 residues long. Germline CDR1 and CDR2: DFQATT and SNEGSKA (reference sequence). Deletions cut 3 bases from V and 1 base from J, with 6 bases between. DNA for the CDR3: TGCAGTGCTAGTCAGCAGAACACTGAAGCTTTCTTT. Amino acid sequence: CSASQQNTEAFF.

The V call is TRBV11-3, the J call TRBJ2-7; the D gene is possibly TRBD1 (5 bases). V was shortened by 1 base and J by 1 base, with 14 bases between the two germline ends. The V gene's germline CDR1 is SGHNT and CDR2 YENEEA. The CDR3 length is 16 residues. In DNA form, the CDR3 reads TGTGCCAGCAGCTTAGGACAGTCACACCCTTCCTACGAGCAGTACTTC. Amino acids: CASSLGQSHPSYEQYF.

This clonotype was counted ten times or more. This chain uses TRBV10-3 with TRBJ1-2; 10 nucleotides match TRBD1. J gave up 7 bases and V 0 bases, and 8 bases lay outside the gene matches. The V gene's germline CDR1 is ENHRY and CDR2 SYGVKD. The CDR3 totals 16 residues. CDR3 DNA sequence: TGTGCCATCAGTGAGTCGCTCGGACAGGGGGTCTCTGGCTACACCTTC. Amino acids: CAISESLGQGVSGYTF.

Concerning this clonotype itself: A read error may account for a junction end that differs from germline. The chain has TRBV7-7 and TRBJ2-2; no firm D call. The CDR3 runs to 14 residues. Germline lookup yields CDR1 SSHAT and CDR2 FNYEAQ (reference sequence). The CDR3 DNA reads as TGTGCTAGCAGCTTAGTTTGGAACACCGGGGAGCTGTTTTTT. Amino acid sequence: CASSLVWNTGELFF. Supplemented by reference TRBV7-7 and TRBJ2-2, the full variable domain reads GAGVSQSPRYKVTKRGQDVTLRCDPISSHATLYWYQQALGQGPEFLTYFNYEAQPDKSGLPSDRFSAERPEGSISTLTIQRTEQRDSAMYRCASSLVWNTGELFFGEGSRLTVL.

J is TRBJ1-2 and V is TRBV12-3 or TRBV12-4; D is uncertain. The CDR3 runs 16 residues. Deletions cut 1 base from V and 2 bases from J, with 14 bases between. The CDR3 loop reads CASSLDHGGSNYGYTF. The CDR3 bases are TGTGCCAGCAGTTTAGATCATGGAGGGTCCAACTATGGCTACACCTTC.

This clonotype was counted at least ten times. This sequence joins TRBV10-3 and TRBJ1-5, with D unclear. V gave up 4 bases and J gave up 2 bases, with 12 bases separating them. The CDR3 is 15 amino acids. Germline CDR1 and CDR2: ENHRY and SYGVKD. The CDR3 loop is CAISVRPGGNQPQHF. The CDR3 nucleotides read TGTGCCATCAGTGTGAGACCCGGCGGCAATCAGCCCCAGCATTTT.

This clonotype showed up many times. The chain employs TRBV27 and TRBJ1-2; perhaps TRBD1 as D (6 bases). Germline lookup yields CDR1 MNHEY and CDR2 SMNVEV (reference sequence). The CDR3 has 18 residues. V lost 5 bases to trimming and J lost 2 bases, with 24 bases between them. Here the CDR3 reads CASSPGQTLLSLNYGYTF. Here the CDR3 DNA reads TGTGCCAGCAGTCCAGGACAGACCCTATTATCTTTAAACTATGGCTACACCTTC.

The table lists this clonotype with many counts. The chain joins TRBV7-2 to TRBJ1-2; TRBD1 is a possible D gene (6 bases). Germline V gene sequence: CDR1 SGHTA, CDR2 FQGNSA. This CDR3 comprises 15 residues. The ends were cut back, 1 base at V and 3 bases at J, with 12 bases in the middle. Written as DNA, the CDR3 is TGTGCCAGCAGCTTAGATCGGGGGGCATACTATGGCTACACCTTC. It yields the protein CASSLDRGAYYGYTF.

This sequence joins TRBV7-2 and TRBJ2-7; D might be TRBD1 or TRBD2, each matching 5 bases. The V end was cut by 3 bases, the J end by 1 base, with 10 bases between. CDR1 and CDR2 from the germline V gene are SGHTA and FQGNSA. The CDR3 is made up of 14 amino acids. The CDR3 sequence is CASSFGGESYEQYF. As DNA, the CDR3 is TGTGCCAGCAGCTTTGGGGGTGAATCCTACGAGCAGTACTTC.

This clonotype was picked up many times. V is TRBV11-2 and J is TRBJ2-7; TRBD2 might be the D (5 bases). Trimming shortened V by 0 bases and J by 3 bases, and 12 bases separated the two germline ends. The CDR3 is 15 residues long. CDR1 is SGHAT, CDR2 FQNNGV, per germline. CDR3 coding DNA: TGTGCCAGCAGCTTAGATCGAACTAGATTCTACGAGCAGTACTTC. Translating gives CASSLDRTRFYEQYF.

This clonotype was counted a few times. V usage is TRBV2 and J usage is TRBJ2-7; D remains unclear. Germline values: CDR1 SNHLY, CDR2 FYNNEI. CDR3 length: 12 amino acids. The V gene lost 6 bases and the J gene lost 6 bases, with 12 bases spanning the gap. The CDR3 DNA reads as TGTGCCAGCAGGCCATTAATTGCCGAGCAGTACTTC. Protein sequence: CASRPLIAEQYF. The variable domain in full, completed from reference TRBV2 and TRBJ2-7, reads EPEVTQTPSHQVTQMGQEVILRCVPISNHLYFYWYRQILGQKVEFLVSFYNNEISEKSEIFDDQFSVERPDGSNFTLKIRSTKLEDSAMYFCASRPLIAEQYFGPGTRLTVT.

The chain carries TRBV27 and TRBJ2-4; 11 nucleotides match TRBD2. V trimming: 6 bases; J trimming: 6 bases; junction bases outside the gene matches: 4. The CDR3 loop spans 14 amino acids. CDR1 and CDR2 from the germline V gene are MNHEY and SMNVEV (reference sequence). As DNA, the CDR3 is TGTGCCAGCAGCGCGACTAGCGGGGTAAACATTCAGTACTTC. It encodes CASSATSGVNIQYF.

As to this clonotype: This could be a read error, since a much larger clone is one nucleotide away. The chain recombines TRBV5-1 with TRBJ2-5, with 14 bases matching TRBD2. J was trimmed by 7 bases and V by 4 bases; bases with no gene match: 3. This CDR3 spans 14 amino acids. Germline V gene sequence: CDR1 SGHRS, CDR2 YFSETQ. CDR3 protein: CASSVGTSGGTQYF. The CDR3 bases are TGCGCCAGCAGCGTCGGGACTAGCGGGGGGACCCAGTACTTC.

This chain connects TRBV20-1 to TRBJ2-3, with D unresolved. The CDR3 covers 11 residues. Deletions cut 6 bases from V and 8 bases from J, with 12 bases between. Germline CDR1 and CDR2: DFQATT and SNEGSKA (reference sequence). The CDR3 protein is CSATIRSTQYF. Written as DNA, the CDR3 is TGCAGTGCCACGATCCGGAGTACGCAGTATTTT.

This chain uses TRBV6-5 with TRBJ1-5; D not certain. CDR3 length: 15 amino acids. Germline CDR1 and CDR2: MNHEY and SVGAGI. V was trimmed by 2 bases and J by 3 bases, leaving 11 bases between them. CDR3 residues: CASSYDHTLNQPQHF. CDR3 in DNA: TGTGCCAGCAGTTACGATCACACACTCAATCAGCCCCAGCATTTT.

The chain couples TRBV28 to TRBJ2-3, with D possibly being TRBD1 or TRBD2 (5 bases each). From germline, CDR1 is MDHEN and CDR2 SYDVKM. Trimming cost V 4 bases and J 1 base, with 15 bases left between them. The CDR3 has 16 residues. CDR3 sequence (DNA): TGTGCCAGCAGTTCCCCTCAGGGAGTGGGCACAGATACGCAGTATTTT. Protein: CASSSPQGVGTDTQYF.

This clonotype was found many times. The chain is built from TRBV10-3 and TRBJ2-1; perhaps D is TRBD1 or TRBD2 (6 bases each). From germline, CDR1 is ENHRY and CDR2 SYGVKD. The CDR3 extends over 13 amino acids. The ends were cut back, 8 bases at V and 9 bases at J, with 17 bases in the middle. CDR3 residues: CAIYGGGGAEQFF. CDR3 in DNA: TGTGCCATCTACGGGGGCGGCGGGGCTGAGCAGTTCTTC.

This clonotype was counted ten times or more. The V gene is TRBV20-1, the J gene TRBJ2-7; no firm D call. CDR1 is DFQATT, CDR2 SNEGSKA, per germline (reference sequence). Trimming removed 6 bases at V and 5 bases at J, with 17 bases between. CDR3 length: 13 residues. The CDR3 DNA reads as TGCAGTGCCCCCCCGGCAGGTGGTAACGAGCAGTACTTC. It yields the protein CSAPPAGGNEQYF.

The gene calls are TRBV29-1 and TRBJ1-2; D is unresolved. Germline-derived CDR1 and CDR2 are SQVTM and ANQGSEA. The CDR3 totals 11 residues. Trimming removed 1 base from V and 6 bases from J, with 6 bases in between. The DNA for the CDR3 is TGCAGCGTTGAAGTCCTCAATGGCTACACCTTC. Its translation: CSVEVLNGYTF.

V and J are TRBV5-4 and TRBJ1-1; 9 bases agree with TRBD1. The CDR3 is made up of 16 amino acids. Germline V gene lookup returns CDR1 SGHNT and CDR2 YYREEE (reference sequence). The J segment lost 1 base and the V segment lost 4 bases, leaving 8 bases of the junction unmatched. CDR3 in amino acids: CASSAPTGGKNTEAFF. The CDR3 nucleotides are TGTGCCAGCAGCGCCCCGACAGGGGGTAAGAACACTGAAGCTTTCTTT.

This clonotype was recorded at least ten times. The CDR3 here is CASTSTGTNQPQHF. CDR3 coding DNA: TGTGCCAGCACCTCAACAGGGACGAATCAGCCCCAGCATTTT. The chain combines TRBV28 with TRBJ1-5; D is possibly TRBD1 (6 bases). V was shortened by 7 bases and J by 4 bases, with 14 bases between the two germline ends. The CDR3 spans 14 residues. Germline lookup yields CDR1 MDHEN and CDR2 SYDVKM.

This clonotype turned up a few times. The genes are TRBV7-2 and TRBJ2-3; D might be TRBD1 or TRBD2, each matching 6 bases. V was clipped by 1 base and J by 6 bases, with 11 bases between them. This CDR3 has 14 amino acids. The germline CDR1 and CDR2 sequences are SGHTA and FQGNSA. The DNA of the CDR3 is TGTGCCAGCAGCTTAGAGGGGGGAATGGATACGCAGTATTTT. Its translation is CASSLEGGMDTQYF.